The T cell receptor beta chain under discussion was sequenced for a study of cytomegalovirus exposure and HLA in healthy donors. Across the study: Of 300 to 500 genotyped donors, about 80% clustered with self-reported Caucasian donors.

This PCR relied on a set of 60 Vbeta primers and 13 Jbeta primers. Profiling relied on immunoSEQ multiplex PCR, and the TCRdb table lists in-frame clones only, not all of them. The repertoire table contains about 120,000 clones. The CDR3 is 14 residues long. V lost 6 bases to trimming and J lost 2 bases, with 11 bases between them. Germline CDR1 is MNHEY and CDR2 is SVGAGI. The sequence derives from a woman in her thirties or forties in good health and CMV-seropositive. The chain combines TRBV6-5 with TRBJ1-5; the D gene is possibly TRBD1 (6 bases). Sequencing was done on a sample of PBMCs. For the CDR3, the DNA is TGTGCCAGCAGGGCCGGGGGGCGCAATCAGCCCCAGCATTTT. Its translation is CASRAGGRNQPQHF.